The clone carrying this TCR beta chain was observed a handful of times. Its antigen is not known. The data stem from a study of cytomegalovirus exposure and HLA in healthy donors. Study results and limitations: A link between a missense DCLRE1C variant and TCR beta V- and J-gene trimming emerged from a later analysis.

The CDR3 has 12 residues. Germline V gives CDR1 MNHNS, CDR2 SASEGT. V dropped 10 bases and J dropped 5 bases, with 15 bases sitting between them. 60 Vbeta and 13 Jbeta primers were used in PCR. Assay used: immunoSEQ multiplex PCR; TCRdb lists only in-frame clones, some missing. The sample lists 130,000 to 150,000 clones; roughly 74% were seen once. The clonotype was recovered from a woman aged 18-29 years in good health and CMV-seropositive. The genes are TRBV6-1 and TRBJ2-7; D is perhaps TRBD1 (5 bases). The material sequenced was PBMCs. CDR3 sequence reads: CATPKSTDEQYF. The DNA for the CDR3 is TGTGCCACCCCTAAGTCGACAGACGAGCAGTACTTC.